Shown below are 25 T cell receptor beta chains from a single sample sequenced in a study of control samples from healthy donors and cancer patients. Method: immunoSEQ multiplex PCR; TCRdb's copy keeps in-frame clones and lacks some. Among 150,000 to 200,000 clones listed, about 94% were seen once. Sequenced material: blood. These receptors all come from a woman between 40 and 50 years old in good health.

The chain carries TRBV9 and TRBJ2-6, with no clear D. Germline lookup yields CDR1 SGDLS and CDR2 YYNGEE. The CDR3 length is 16 residues. The ends were cut back, 4 bases at V and 0 bases at J, with 11 bases in the middle. The CDR3 is CASSPRPYSGANVLTF. Written as DNA, the CDR3 is TGTGCCAGCAGCCCCAGACCCTACTCTGGGGCCAACGTCCTGACTTTC.

The chain employs TRBV30 and TRBJ1-2, with a possible D match to TRBD1 (6 bases). In germline, CDR1 is GTSNPN, CDR2 SVGIG (reference sequence). Between the trimmed V and J ends, which lost 3 bases and 8 bases, there was a span of 10 bases. This CDR3 has 11 residues. As DNA, the CDR3 is TGTGCCTGGAGAAGACAGGTGGGCTACACCTTC. It specifies CAWRRQVGYTF.

The V gene is TRBV4-3, the J gene TRBJ2-7; 8 nucleotides match TRBD1. The CDR3 has 16 amino acids. Germline V gene lookup returns CDR1 LGHNA and CDR2 YSLEER. V gave up 2 bases and J gave up 9 bases; unmatched junction bases: 15. CDR3 residues: CASSQTIVRTGTVQYF. In nucleotides, the CDR3 is TGCGCCAGCAGCCAAACGATTGTTCGGACAGGGACAGTGCAGTACTTC.

The V call is TRBV24-1, the J call TRBJ1-1; D is undetermined. The V end was cut by 3 bases, the J end by 6 bases, with 10 bases between. Germline CDR1 and CDR2: KGHDR and SFDVKD. This CDR3 is 13 amino acids long. CDR3 nucleotides: TGTGCCACCAGTGATCCAACAAACTCTGAAGCTTTCTTT. Translating it yields CATSDPTNSEAFF.

The J gene is TRBJ2-3, the V gene TRBV3-1 (or the pseudogene TRBV3-2); TRBD2 matches at 9 bases. Per the germline V gene, CDR1 is LGHDT and CDR2 is YNNKEL (reference sequence). J gave up 0 bases and V 5 bases, and 6 bases lay outside the gene matches. The CDR3 has 16 amino acids. CDR3 nucleotide sequence: TGTGCCAGCAGCAAGATAGCGGGAGCGAGCACAGATACGCAGTATTTT. Translated, it gives CASSKIAGASTDTQYF.

The J gene is TRBJ1-2, the V gene TRBV3-1 (or the pseudogene TRBV3-2); D is undetermined. Germline CDR1 is LGHDT and CDR2 is YNNKEL (reference sequence). Trimming took 0 bases from V and 0 from J, leaving 17 bases between them. This CDR3 has 18 residues. In DNA form, the CDR3 reads TGTGCCAGCAGCCAAGATATTCGTGCAGGTCGAACTAACTATGGCTACACCTTC. It specifies CASSQDIRAGRTNYGYTF.

The chain combines TRBV19 with TRBJ1-2, with 9 bases aligning to TRBD1. This CDR3 region has 15 residues. V was clipped by 4 bases and J by 1 base; unmatched bases: 4. Per the germline V gene, CDR1 is LNHDA and CDR2 is SQIVND (reference sequence). The CDR3 reads CASSNQGQGNYGYTF. CDR3 sequence (DNA): TGTGCCAGTAGTAACCAGGGACAGGGTAACTATGGCTACACCTTC.

This clone has a single count. The rearrangement joins TRBV19 to TRBJ1-2, with TRBD1 as a possible D gene (6 bases). The CDR3 is 15 amino acids. The germline V and J ends were trimmed by 7 bases and 0 bases, with 15 bases remaining between them. Germline V CDR1 and CDR2: LNHDA, SQIVND (reference sequence). The CDR3 bases are TGTGCCAGTAATCGGGGGGCTGTAGCTAACTATGGCTACACCTTC. Amino acid sequence: CASNRGAVANYGYTF.

V and J are TRBV5-1 and TRBJ2-7; 9 bases fit TRBD2. The DNA end is a closer match to TRBJ2-5, so the J assignment may be wrong. Germline assignment: CDR1 SGHRS and CDR2 YFSETQ. This CDR3 region has 15 residues. The DNA for the CDR3 is TGCGCCAGCAGCTGGGGGTTAGCGGGAGCAGAGACCCAGTACTTC. Translation: CASSWGLAGAETQYF.

This chain uses TRBV19 with TRBJ1-2, with D maybe TRBD1 (6 bases). The CDR3 has 14 amino acids. The V gene lost 6 bases and the J gene lost 2 bases, with 13 bases spanning the gap. From germline, CDR1 is LNHDA and CDR2 SQIVND (reference sequence). The CDR3, as DNA: TGTGCCAGTAGGCCGGGACAACGAAACTATGGCTACACCTTC. This sequence encodes CASRPGQRNYGYTF.

The rearrangement joins TRBV6-5 to TRBJ1-1; 8 positions match TRBD1. Trimming removed 5 bases from V and 4 bases from J; junction bases left unmatched: 3. The CDR3 length is 13 residues. Germline V gene lookup returns CDR1 MNHEY and CDR2 SVGAGI. The chain's CDR3 is CASSQGAVTEAFF. CDR3 bases: TGTGCCAGCAGTCAGGGGGCGGTCACTGAAGCTTTCTTT.

The rearrangement uses TRBV5-1 and TRBJ1-1, with a tentative D call TRBD1 (5 bases). Germline V CDR1 and CDR2: SGHRS, YFSETQ. The CDR3 runs to 13 residues. Trimming shortened V by 1 base and J by 2 bases, and 6 bases separated the two germline ends. The DNA of the CDR3 is TGCGCCAGCAGCTTGCAGGGAAACACTGAAGCTTTCTTT. Its translation: CASSLQGNTEAFF.

The chain links TRBV4-2 to TRBJ1-3; 10 nucleotides align to TRBD1. In germline, CDR1 is LGHNA, CDR2 YNFKEQ. The CDR3 length is 16 residues. The V segment lost 3 bases and the J segment 5 bases; nucleotides outside the gene matches: 7. CDR3 coding DNA: TGTGCCAGCAGCCATGCCGGGACAGGGGATCGAAACACCATATATTTT. This sequence encodes CASSHAGTGDRNTIYF.

The chain employs TRBV7-9 and TRBJ1-1; the match to TRBD1 covers 7 bases. From germline, CDR1 is SEHNR and CDR2 FQNEAQ (reference sequence). The CDR3 has 14 amino acids. The V and J ends lost 6 bases and 5 bases, in that order; junction bases with no gene match: 9. CDR3 DNA: TGTGCCAGCAGTATCGACGGGACAGCAACTGAAGCTTTCTTT. Translated: CASSIDGTATEAFF.

The V and J genes are TRBV9 and TRBJ1-6, with D perhaps TRBD1 (5 bases). The CDR3 has 15 residues. Germline CDR1 is SGDLS and CDR2 is YYNGEE. Trimming pared 0 bases from V and 7 bases from J, leaving 11 bases between. In DNA form, the CDR3 reads TGTGCCAGCAGCGTAGATCAGGGTCTGAATTCACCCCTCCACTTT. Its translation is CASSVDQGLNSPLHF.

J is TRBJ1-1 and V is TRBV12-5; the D is unclear. CDR3 length equals 14 residues. The germline gives CDR1 LGHNT, CDR2 FRNRAP. Trimming left V 6 bases short and J 3 bases short, with 14 bases between. The CDR3 DNA follows: TGTGCTAGTGGCCTAGGGAGATTGGACACTGAAGCTTTCTTT. The encoded protein is CASGLGRLDTEAFF.

V and J are TRBV19 and TRBJ1-2, with TRBD1 as a possible D gene (6 bases). CDR3 length equals 15 residues. V shed 5 bases and J shed 2 bases, with 15 bases lying between them. Germline values: CDR1 LNHDA, CDR2 SQIVND (reference sequence). For the CDR3, the DNA is TGTGCCAGTAGTTCCGACAGGATACTCAACTATGGCTACACCTTC. Protein product: CASSSDRILNYGYTF.

The V and J genes are TRBV7-6 and TRBJ2-7; TRBD1 agrees at 8 bases. Trimming at V came to 5 bases and at J to 9 bases, leaving 9 bases not matched to a gene. This CDR3 has 13 amino acids. Per the germline V gene, CDR1 is SGHVS and CDR2 is FNYEAQ. The CDR3 reads CASSPSQGAGQYF. The CDR3 nucleotides read TGTGCCAGCAGCCCCTCCCAGGGGGCTGGGCAGTACTTC. Looking up the rest from reference TRBV7-6 and TRBJ2-7 gives the full variable domain: GAGVSQSPRYKVTKRGQDVALRCDPISGHVSLYWYRQALGQGPEFLTYFNYEAQQDKSGLPNDRFSAERPEGSISTLTIQRTEQRDSAMYRCASSPSQGAGQYFGPGTRLTVT.

The V gene is TRBV19, the J gene TRBJ2-3; D remains ambiguous. V dropped 2 bases and J dropped 6 bases, with 9 bases sitting between them. The length of the CDR3 is 13 residues. Germline loops: CDR1 LNHDA, CDR2 SQIVND (reference sequence). The CDR3 loop reads CASSIILWDTQYF. The CDR3 DNA sequence: TGTGCCAGTAGTATAATCCTTTGGGATACGCAGTATTTT. Full variable domain (rest looked up from reference TRBV19 and TRBJ2-3): DGGITQSPKYLFRKEGQNVTLSCEQNLNHDAMYWYRQDPGQGLRLIYYSQIVNDFQKGDIAEGYSVSREKKESFPLTVTSAQKNPTAFYLCASSIILWDTQYFGPGTRLTVL.

This clone appeared a single time. This sequence joins TRBV7-2 and TRBJ2-1; perhaps TRBD2 as D (7 bases). V was clipped by 5 bases and J by 15 bases, with 23 bases between them. CDR1 is SGHTA and CDR2 is FQGNSA in the germline V gene. CDR3 length equals 14 residues. DNA for the CDR3: TGTGCCAGCAGCCCAGAGGGGGACTATGGCCATCCGTTCTTC. Its translation: CASSPEGDYGHPFF. Filled out from reference TRBV7-2 and TRBJ2-1, the complete variable domain reads GAGVSQSPSNKVTEKGKDVELRCDPISGHTALYWYRQSLGQGLEFLIYFQGNSAPDKSGLPSDRFSAERTGGSVSTLTIQRTQQEDSAVYLCASSPEGDYGHPFFGPGTRLTVL.

The J gene is TRBJ2-1, the V gene TRBV7-2; D not resolved. The V and J ends lost 4 bases and 0 bases respectively, with 13 bases between them. Looked up from germline, CDR1 is SGHTA and CDR2 is FQGNSA. The CDR3 has 16 residues. The CDR3 DNA follows: TGTGCCAGCAGCTCCCCAGCTGGTAGCTCCTACAATGAGCAGTTCTTC. It codes for CASSSPAGSSYNEQFF.

The rearrangement uses TRBV27 and TRBJ2-5; 10 bases agree with TRBD1. The ends lost 5 bases at V and 4 bases at J; junction bases unmatched: 7. Germline CDR1 reads MNHEY; CDR2 reads SMNVEV (reference sequence). The CDR3 totals 15 residues. CDR3 amino acids: CASSPADRGTETQYF. As DNA, the CDR3 is TGTGCCAGCAGTCCCGCGGACAGGGGGACAGAGACCCAGTACTTC.

This sequence joins TRBV27 and TRBJ1-2, with 7 bases matching TRBD1. After removal of 5 bases from V and 4 bases from J, the junction contained 4 bases not matched to a gene. Germline V CDR1 and CDR2: MNHEY, SMNVEV (reference sequence). CDR3 size: 13 residues. The CDR3 bases are TGTGCCAGCAGTGGAAGACAGGGCTATGGCTACACCTTC. The encoded protein is CASSGRQGYGYTF.

V gene TRBV3-1 (or the pseudogene TRBV3-2) combines with J gene TRBJ2-5, with unresolved D. The germline V gene has CDR1 LGHDT and CDR2 YNNKEL (reference sequence). Trimming pared 9 bases from V and 1 base from J, leaving 12 bases between. The CDR3 spans 13 residues. In DNA, the CDR3 is TGTGCCAGTACCTATGGGTTCCAAGAGACCCAGTACTTC. This gives the protein CASTYGFQETQYF.

Regarding this clone: One junction end disagrees with the germline gene, perhaps due to a read error. This rearrangement joins TRBV11-3 to TRBJ2-7, with 8 positions matching TRBD1. The CDR3 length is 13 residues. CDR1 and CDR2 (germline): SGHNT, YENEEA. CDR3: CASSHPASDRVEF. DNA of the CDR3: TGTGCCAGCAGCCACCCCGCCTCGGACAGGGTAGAATTC.